This TCR beta chain was identified during a study of T cells after yellow fever vaccination. The CDR3 extends over 14 amino acids. Germline trimming cut 4 bases from V and 3 bases from J; bases unmatched to any gene: 5. CDR1 and CDR2 from the germline V gene are SGHRS and YFSETQ. In its sample, this clonotype was seen a few times. MiXCR, run by TCRdb on the 5' RACE reads, gives a single entry per CDR3 protein. The profile shows hundreds of thousands of distinct CDR3 sequences, approximately 10% of them singletons. J is TRBJ1-2 and V is TRBV5-1; 8 bases map to TRBD1. This TCR was recovered from a man in his late teens or twenties who received the YFV17D yellow fever vaccine. The sequencing here drew on PBMCs, taken on the day of the first yellow fever vaccination. CDR3 loop: CASSRATGDYGYTF. The CDR3 DNA follows: TGCGCCAGCAGCCGCGCGACAGGGGACTATGGCTACACCTTC.